This TCR beta chain was observed in a study of blood T cell repertoires in COVID-19. The CDR3 covers 15 residues. The germline gives CDR1 SGHNT, CDR2 YYREEE (reference sequence). Between the trimmed V and J ends, which lost 0 bases and 5 bases, there was a span of 15 bases. Sequenced by immunoSEQ multiplex PCR; TCRdb stores in-frame clones only, minus some. The repertoire holds over 200,000 clones, with about nine tenths as singletons. V gene TRBV5-4 combines with J gene TRBJ2-7, with D maybe TRBD1 (7 bases). Material: peripheral blood. The receptor was derived from a man older than 75 with acute or convalescent COVID-19. CDR3 region: CASSLVAGGFNEQYF. CDR3 nucleotides: TGTGCCAGCAGCTTGGTCGCAGGGGGGTTCAACGAGCAGTACTTC.